The 20 T cell receptor beta chains reported below all come from one sample, sequenced in a study of beta chain features in type 1 diabetes. No antigens are known for them. Study conclusions and caveats: TCRB CDR3s were moderately but significantly shorter in Type 1 diabetes patients in all four CD4+ subsets.

Reverse transcribing all isolated RNA meant expressed TCRB transcripts were sequenced. The assay was immunoSEQ multiplex PCR, and TCRdb's table has in-frame clones only and misses some. The table has approximately 260,000 clones, approximately 20% seen once; the top ten hold around 0.029%. Sample: naive CD4+ T cells from blood. The receptors come from a woman in her 40s with type 1 diabetes.

The rearrangement links TRBV7-9 to TRBJ1-1; D ambiguous. Trimming stripped 3 bases from V and 0 bases from J, with 8 bases between. Germline CDR1 reads SEHNR; CDR2 reads FQNEAQ (reference sequence). The CDR3 is 14 residues long. CDR3 loop: CASSFSGVNTEAFF. The CDR3, as DNA: TGTGCCAGCAGCTTCAGCGGCGTGAACACTGAAGCTTTCTTT.

The V call is TRBV9, the J call TRBJ1-5; no reliable D call. Germline V gene sequence: CDR1 SGDLS, CDR2 YYNGEE. The CDR3 has 15 residues. Between the trimmed V and J ends, which lost 0 bases and 1 base, there was a span of 8 bases. The CDR3 DNA is TGTGCCAGCAGCGTAGCGGGCGGGAGCAATCAGCCCCAGCATTTT. It is translated as CASSVAGGSNQPQHF.

This sequence joins TRBV6-1 and TRBJ1-2; TRBD1 matches at 10 bases. Losses at the gene ends were 9 bases for V and 6 bases for J; bases not matched to a gene: 7. The CDR3 has 13 amino acids. Germline loops: CDR1 MNHNS, CDR2 SASEGT. The chain's CDR3 is CASTRQGADGYTF. For the CDR3, the DNA is TGTGCCAGTACACGACAGGGGGCGGATGGCTACACCTTC.

This clone appeared a few times. One end of the junction varies from germline; a read error may be responsible. The rearrangement uses TRBV11-1 and TRBJ2-5; TRBD1 matches at 7 bases. This CDR3 spans 12 amino acids. The germline V gene encodes CDR1 SGHAT and CDR2 FQDESV (reference sequence). This chain's CDR3 is CASSHSWTGPHF. CDR3 DNA: TGTGCCAGCAGCCATTCCTGGACAGGTCCGCACTTC.

This clone was picked up a small number of times. The genes are TRBV15 and TRBJ2-5; TRBD1 matches at 7 bases. Germline trimming cut 3 bases from V and 2 bases from J; bases unmatched to any gene: 0. CDR3 length equals 13 residues. In germline, CDR1 is LNHNV, CDR2 YYDKDF (reference sequence). The CDR3 DNA reads as TGTGCCACCAGCAGGACAGGGCAAGAGACCCAGTACTTC. The encoded protein is CATSRTGQETQYF. The full variable domain, with the rest looked up from reference TRBV15 and TRBJ2-5, is DAMVIQNPRYQVTQFGKPVTLSCSQTLNHNVMYWYQQKSSQAPKLLFHYYDKDFNNEADTPDNFQSRRPNTSFCFLDIRSPGLGDTAMYLCATSRTGQETQYFGPGTRLLVL.

The chain joins TRBV4-3 to TRBJ1-4, with 10 bases fitting TRBD1. Germline CDR1 is LGHNA and CDR2 is YSLEER. J was trimmed by 5 bases and V by 2 bases; bases with no gene match: 5. The CDR3 spans 16 residues. The CDR3 loop reads CASSQIGDRGNEKLFF. The CDR3 DNA sequence: TGCGCCAGCAGCCAAATAGGGGACAGGGGCAATGAAAAACTGTTTTTT.

The chain employs TRBV9 and TRBJ2-1; TRBD2 matches at 11 bases. The CDR3 consists of 15 residues. The V segment lost 3 bases and the J segment 7 bases; nucleotides outside the gene matches: 6. Germline V gene lookup returns CDR1 SGDLS and CDR2 YYNGEE. CDR3 coding DNA: TGTGCCAGCAGCGGTACTAGCGGGGGAAGGAATGAGCAGTTCTTC. Amino acids: CASSGTSGGRNEQFF.

The chain carries TRBV6-6 and TRBJ2-6, with 8 bases aligning to TRBD1. This CDR3 region has 15 residues. With 5 bases clipped from V and 2 bases from J, the junction kept 2 bases outside the gene matches. Germline V gives CDR1 MNHNY, CDR2 SVGAGI (reference sequence). The CDR3 loop reads CASSRQGTGANVLTF. CDR3 nucleotides: TGTGCCAGCAGTCGACAGGGGACTGGGGCCAACGTCCTGACTTTC.

A remark on this clone: Germline and junction disagree at one end, which may indicate a read error. The genes are TRBV29-1 and TRBJ2-1; 10 bases align to TRBD2. CDR1 is SQVTM and CDR2 is ANQGSEA in the germline V gene. This CDR3 has 14 residues. CDR3 region: CSVEGAGGYNEQFF. The CDR3 nucleotides are TGCAGCGTAGAAGGAGCGGGGGGGTACAATGAGCAGTTCTTC.

As concerns this clone: This sample includes further DNA sequences coding for the same CDR3. The chain carries TRBV29-1 and TRBJ1-5; D might be TRBD1 (6 bases). V lost 3 bases and J lost 6, with 12 bases in between. The CDR3 totals 13 residues. Germline lookup yields CDR1 SQVTM and CDR2 ANQGSEA. DNA of the CDR3: TGCAGCGTTGAGGGGGGAGGGGGTCAGCCCCAGCATTTT. Its translation is CSVEGGGGQPQHF.

This clone has just a few counts. The J gene is TRBJ2-3, the V gene TRBV10-3; D ambiguous. Germline V gene lookup returns CDR1 ENHRY and CDR2 SYGVKD. CDR3 length equals 13 residues. Trimming cost V 7 bases and J 0 bases, with 8 bases left between them. As DNA, the CDR3 is TGTGCCATCACTCTTTCTAGCACAGATACGCAGTATTTT. It encodes CAITLSSTDTQYF.

This clone appeared a few times. This chain uses TRBV7-2 with TRBJ2-3, with 9 bases matching TRBD2. The CDR3 extends over 16 amino acids. The germline V gene has CDR1 SGHTA and CDR2 FQGNSA. V trimming: 2 bases; J trimming: 6 bases; junction bases outside the gene matches: 9. The CDR3 coding sequence is TGTGCCAGCAGCTTATCCGCGGGAGGGACGTGGGATACGCAGTATTTT. The encoded protein is CASSLSAGGTWDTQYF.

This clone has more than one count but fewer than ten. The rearrangement joins TRBV30 to TRBJ1-2; 9 nucleotides agree with TRBD1. The CDR3 sequence is 13 residues long. Germline V gives CDR1 GTSNPN, CDR2 SVGIG (reference sequence). The J segment lost 7 bases and the V segment lost 4 bases, leaving 7 bases of the junction unmatched. CDR3 nucleotide sequence: TGTGCCTGGACCGACAGGGGGTTAAGTGGCTACACCTTC. This encodes CAWTDRGLSGYTF.

This rearrangement joins TRBV5-1 to TRBJ1-6; no clear D. This CDR3 region has 14 residues. The V gene's germline CDR1 is SGHRS and CDR2 YFSETQ. Deletions cut 3 bases from V and 13 bases from J, with 17 bases between. This chain's CDR3 is CASSSELTSSPLHF. The DNA for the CDR3 is TGCGCCAGCAGCTCGGAGCTAACATCTTCGCCCCTCCACTTT.

This clone came up a few times. The chain recombines TRBV2 with TRBJ1-1; D not certain. CDR3 length equals 15 residues. Looked up from germline, CDR1 is SNHLY and CDR2 is FYNNEI. Trimming removed 0 bases at V and 1 base at J, with 9 bases between. CDR3 loop: CASSEAAVQNTEAFF. The CDR3 DNA is TGTGCCAGCAGTGAAGCGGCGGTGCAGAACACTGAAGCTTTCTTT.

The rearrangement joins TRBV9 to TRBJ1-1; D ambiguous. The CDR3 is made up of 14 amino acids. Germline V gives CDR1 SGDLS, CDR2 YYNGEE. The germline V and J ends were trimmed by 2 bases and 1 base, with 9 bases remaining between them. CDR3 sequence reads: CASSVTGWNTEAFF. In DNA form, the CDR3 reads TGTGCCAGCAGCGTCACGGGATGGAACACTGAAGCTTTCTTT.

V is TRBV5-4 and J is TRBJ2-5; 8 nucleotides align to TRBD1. V dropped 4 bases and J dropped 6; count of bases not matched to a gene: 11. The CDR3 length is 15 residues. Germline CDR1 is SGHNT and CDR2 is YYREEE (reference sequence). The CDR3 nucleotides read TGTGCCAGCAGCCCGTATGGGCAGGGGGCGAAGACCCAGTACTTC. Amino acids: CASSPYGQGAKTQYF.

The chain employs TRBV4-3 and TRBJ2-4, with a weak D call TRBD1 (6 bases). Between the trimmed V and J ends, which lost 3 bases and 1 base, there was a span of 10 bases. CDR1 LGHNA and CDR2 YSLEER come from the germline V gene. CDR3 length equals 15 residues. CDR3: CASSQQGTAKNIQYF. Here the CDR3 DNA reads TGCGCCAGCAGCCAGCAGGGGACGGCCAAAAACATTCAGTACTTC.

The rearrangement links TRBV4-1 to TRBJ2-1; 7 bases line up with TRBD2. Germline assignment: CDR1 MGHRA and CDR2 YSYEKL. The V gene end was trimmed by 0 bases and the J gene end by 2 bases; junction bases not matched to a gene: 10. The length of the CDR3 is 18 residues. CDR3 in amino acids: CASSQDRGGGRAYNEQFF. The CDR3 region has the DNA TGCGCCAGCAGCCAAGATCGAGGCGGCGGGAGAGCCTACAATGAGCAGTTCTTC.

This clone came up a few times. This chain connects TRBV27 to TRBJ1-2; D not resolved. Germline values: CDR1 MNHEY, CDR2 SMNVEV (reference sequence). Trimming removed 7 bases at V and 2 bases at J, with 14 bases between. This CDR3 is 14 amino acids long. The CDR3 protein is CASTSSRSNYGYTF. The CDR3 coding sequence is TGTGCCAGCACCTCAAGCCGCTCAAACTATGGCTACACCTTC.